The rows below give T cell receptor beta chains drawn from one sample of a study of identical twins. TCRdb reanalysed the 5' RACE reads using MiXCR and keeps one entry per CDR3 protein. The repertoire consists of a few hundred thousand distinct CDR3 sequences, with less than 25% occurring once and the leading ten covering about 3%. This same sample was also taken into another study, of T cells expressing NK-cell markers.

The sample was CD4+ T cells sorted from blood. The receptor set was obtained from a woman aged 18-29 years in good health. Both conserved end residues are part of each CDR3. The D gene is left open where the match is weak. Part of the rows lack a size; the others show once, few, many or a class for expanded clones.

TRBJ2-6	few	TRBV6-1	TRBD1	TGTGCCGCCAACAGGGGTACTGGGGCCAACGTCCTGACTTTC	CAANRGTGANVLTF
TRBJ2-7	.	TRBV6-1	TRBD1	TGTGCCAGCAGTATTAGGACAGGGGCGGGCTACGAGCAGTACTTC	CASSIRTGAGYEQYF
TRBJ2-3	.	TRBV7-9	.	TGTGCCAGCAGTTATAGGGGGGACAGCAACACAGATACGCAGTATTTT	CASSYRGDSNTDTQYF
TRBJ2-1	.	TRBV9	TRBD2	TGTGCCAGCAGCGTACTATCGGCTAGCGGGCTGAGATTTTCCTACAATGAGCAGTTCTTC	CASSVLSASGLRFSYNEQFF
TRBJ1-1	.	TRBV5-1	.	TGCGCCAGCAGCTTGGACGGGGGCCGTGGGACTGAAGCTTTCTTT	CASSLDGGRGTEAFF
TRBJ2-2	once	TRBV28	.	TGTGCCACCGGATTTGTGGGTCACGGGGAGCTGTTTTTT	CATGFVGHGELFF
TRBJ2-5	.	TRBV20-1	.	TGCAGTGCTAGAGGGGCTAGCGAGGGAGAGACCCAGTACTTC	CSARGASEGETQYF
TRBJ2-7	few	TRBV5-1	.	TGCGCCAGCAGCTTGGGACAGTACTACGAGCAGTACTTC	CASSLGQYYEQYF
TRBJ1-2	.	TRBV7-9	.	TGTGCCAGCACCGATTGGGGTCGGGGGTCTGGCTACACCTTC	CASTDWGRGSGYTF
TRBJ2-7	.	TRBV5-6	.	TGTGCCAGCAGCTTTATAGGTGGAGGCCCATCCCACGAGCAGTACTTC	CASSFIGGGPSHEQYF
TRBJ2-3	.	TRBV20-1	TRBD2	TGCAGTGTCGCGGCGGGAGGAAACACAGATACGCAGTATTTT	CSVAAGGNTDTQYF
TRBJ2-1	.	TRBV20-1	TRBD2	TGCAGTGCCAGGGGACTAGCGGACCTCTACAATGAGCAGTTCTTC	CSARGLADLYNEQFF
TRBJ2-5	many	TRBV18	.	TGTGCCAGCAGCCCCGGGATCCAAGAGACCCAGTACTTC	CASSPGIQETQYF
TRBJ2-5	.	TRBV3-1	TRBD2	TGTGCCAGCAGCCAAACTCCTAGCGGGGAAGAGACCCAGTACTTC	CASSQTPSGEETQYF